The 30 T cell receptor beta chains given below trace back to one sample, sequenced in a study of CD4+ T cells in melanoma. The table came from immunoSEQ multiplex PCR; TCRdb's copy has only in-frame clones and leaves some out. The sample contains some 10,000 clones, 60% to 85% of which appear only once. The sequenced sample was cells from a culture (not recorded whether cultured in vitro). The receptor source for this set is a human donor with melanoma.

The rearrangement links TRBV5-1 to TRBJ1-1; TRBD1 is a possible D gene (6 bases). CDR1 SGHRS and CDR2 YFSETQ come from the germline V gene. The CDR3 covers 16 residues. The ends were cut back, 0 bases at V and 0 bases at J, with 12 bases in the middle. For the CDR3, the DNA is TGCGCCAGCAGCTTGGGGGGGGGCCGCATGAACACTGAAGCTTTCTTT. Protein: CASSLGGGRMNTEAFF.

The chain combines TRBV2 with TRBJ1-1, with D hard to call. The CDR3 runs 15 residues. The V end lost 3 bases, the J end lost 4 bases, and 15 bases lay between the germline ends. In germline, CDR1 is SNHLY, CDR2 FYNNEI. The CDR3 here is CASSENRAAGTEAFF. The CDR3 DNA reads as TGTGCCAGCAGTGAGAACCGGGCCGCGGGCACTGAAGCTTTCTTT. Filled out from reference TRBV2 and TRBJ1-1, the complete variable domain reads EPEVTQTPSHQVTQMGQEVILRCVPISNHLYFYWYRQILGQKVEFLVSFYNNEISEKSEIFDDQFSVERPDGSNFTLKIRSTKLEDSAMYFCASSENRAAGTEAFFGQGTRLTVV.

This clone was seen more than once but under ten times. The chain is built from TRBV5-1 and TRBJ1-3; no clear D. The germline CDR1 and CDR2 sequences are SGHRS and YFSETQ. The CDR3 consists of 13 residues. Trimming cost V 5 bases and J 2 bases, with 8 bases left between them. In DNA, the CDR3 is TGCGCCAGCAGGGAGGGAACTGGAAACACCATATATTTT. This encodes CASREGTGNTIYF.

The rearrangement uses TRBV27 and TRBJ1-4; unclear D gene. The germline CDR1 and CDR2 sequences are MNHEY and SMNVEV (reference sequence). The ends were cut back, 0 bases at V and 5 bases at J, with 10 bases in the middle. The CDR3 is made up of 15 amino acids. CDR3 DNA: TGTGCCAGCAGTTTATCCTCTGCAGGCAATGAAAAACTGTTTTTT. This translates into CASSLSSAGNEKLFF.

This clone was seen a handful of times. The rearrangement links TRBV5-1 to TRBJ1-1, with a possible D match to TRBD1 (5 bases). The CDR3 is 14 residues long. V was pared by 3 bases and J by 3 bases, with 12 bases between. CDR1 is SGHRS, CDR2 YFSETQ, per germline. The CDR3 DNA reads TGCGCCAGCAGCTGGGGGGGACCCCACACTGAAGCTTTCTTT. Its translation: CASSWGGPHTEAFF.

This clone was picked up a small number of times. The chain combines TRBV30 with TRBJ1-1; no definite D call. CDR1 is GTSNPN, CDR2 SVGIG, per germline (reference sequence). This CDR3 is built from 12 residues. Trimming removed 0 bases from V and 4 bases from J, with 6 bases in between. In DNA form, the CDR3 reads TGTGCCTGGAGTGTCGGGATCACTGAAGCTTTCTTT. Its protein product is CAWSVGITEAFF.

V and J are TRBV9 and TRBJ2-2; D unresolved. The CDR3 runs 15 residues. The V and J ends lost 3 bases and 3 bases respectively, with 12 bases between them. CDR1 SGDLS and CDR2 YYNGEE come from the germline V gene. The CDR3 coding sequence is TGTGCCAGCAGCGCGGCCCCAGGCTACACCGGGGAGCTGTTTTTT. Protein: CASSAAPGYTGELFF.

The gene calls are TRBV7-8 and TRBJ2-7, with TRBD2 as a possible D gene (5 bases). From germline, CDR1 is SGHVS and CDR2 FQNEAQ. V shed 1 base and J shed 7 bases, with 14 bases lying between them. The CDR3 has 14 residues. The chain's CDR3 is CASSLVAGPKEQYF. DNA of the CDR3: TGTGCCAGCAGCTTAGTGGCGGGCCCTAAGGAGCAGTACTTC.

V and J are TRBV5-6 and TRBJ2-1; D uncertain. Germline CDR1 and CDR2: SGHDT and YYEEEE. The CDR3 has 13 residues. V was shortened by 3 bases and J by 8 bases, with 12 bases between the two germline ends. This chain's CDR3 is CASSWQAPHEQFF. The DNA for the CDR3 is TGTGCCAGCAGCTGGCAAGCCCCCCATGAGCAGTTCTTC.

The V and J genes are TRBV7-8 and TRBJ2-7, with D maybe TRBD2 (5 bases). The CDR3 has 14 amino acids. Germline V CDR1 and CDR2: SGHVS, FQNEAQ. V was cut by 2 bases and J by 2 bases, with 10 bases left in between. CDR3: CASSLSEGTYEQYF. In DNA form, the CDR3 reads TGTGCCAGCAGCTTAAGCGAGGGTACCTACGAGCAGTACTTC.

The chain has TRBV7-9 and TRBJ1-1; no reliable D call. The CDR3 spans 13 residues. Germline V gene sequence: CDR1 SEHNR, CDR2 FQNEAQ (reference sequence). V dropped 5 bases and J dropped 3 bases, with 10 bases sitting between them. The CDR3 DNA is TGTGCCAGCAGCATAAACCTGGACACTGAAGCTTTCTTT. This sequence encodes CASSINLDTEAFF.

This chain connects TRBV2 to TRBJ2-2, with D possibly being TRBD1 (7 bases). This CDR3 has 15 residues. Per germline, CDR1 SNHLY and CDR2 FYNNEI. V was pared by 4 bases and J by 2 bases, with 11 bases between. The CDR3 here is CASSVQGGNTGELFF. CDR3 DNA sequence: TGTGCCAGCAGTGTTCAGGGGGGAAACACCGGGGAGCTGTTTTTT. The variable domain in full, with the rest retrieved from reference TRBV2 and TRBJ2-2, is EPEVTQTPSHQVTQMGQEVILRCVPISNHLYFYWYRQILGQKVEFLVSFYNNEISEKSEIFDDQFSVERPDGSNFTLKIRSTKLEDSAMYFCASSVQGGNTGELFFGEGSRLTVL.

CDR3 DNA: TGTGCCAGCAGCGGGCGGGGGGAAAGGAACACTGAAGCTTTCTTT. It encodes CASSGRGERNTEAFF. The chain uses TRBV6-5 and TRBJ1-1; D perhaps matches TRBD1 (5 bases). Germline assignment: CDR1 MNHEY and CDR2 SVGAGI. Trimming removed 6 bases from V and 1 base from J, with 15 bases in between. The CDR3 is made up of 15 amino acids.

This clone was detected only a few times. This rearrangement joins TRBV4-1 to TRBJ2-2, with D possibly matching TRBD2 (6 bases). This CDR3 is 16 amino acids long. The germline CDR1 and CDR2 sequences are MGHRA and YSYEKL. With 1 base removed from V and 10 bases from J, the gap between germline ends came to 19 bases. The CDR3 spells CASSQVFPREVVELFF. The CDR3 DNA follows: TGCGCCAGCAGCCAAGTATTTCCCAGGGAGGTCGTGGAGCTGTTTTTT.

The chain employs TRBV14 and TRBJ2-1; 8 bases match TRBD2. The J segment lost 9 bases and the V segment lost 0 bases, leaving 7 bases of the junction unmatched. From germline, CDR1 is SGHDN and CDR2 FVKESK. This CDR3 comprises 15 residues. CDR3 sequence (DNA): TGTGCCAGCAGCCAAGATGGGACTAGTTTCCGTGAGCAGTTCTTC. Its protein is CASSQDGTSFREQFF.

This chain connects TRBV5-4 to TRBJ2-6; 10 bases are shared with TRBD1. V shed 3 bases and J 0 bases; nucleotides not matched to a gene: 3. This CDR3 comprises 17 residues. Germline CDR1 and CDR2: SGHNT and YYREEE (reference sequence). The CDR3 here is CASSSGTGASGANVLTF. CDR3 nucleotides: TGTGCCAGCAGCTCCGGGACAGGGGCCTCTGGGGCCAACGTCCTGACTTTC.

This chain uses TRBV29-1 with TRBJ1-2; 8 bases fit TRBD1. The length of the CDR3 is 15 residues. CDR1 SQVTM and CDR2 ANQGSEA come from the germline V gene. With V trimmed by 6 bases and J by 4 bases, 13 bases remained unmatched. CDR3 sequence reads: CSVKPPPTGAYGYTF. The CDR3 nucleotides read TGCAGCGTCAAACCCCCCCCGACAGGGGCCTATGGCTACACCTTC. The full variable domain, its missing parts supplied by reference TRBV29-1 and TRBJ1-2, is SAVISQKPSRDICQRGTSLTIQCQVDSQVTMMFWYRQQPGQSLTLIATANQGSEATYESGFVIDKFPISRPNLTFSTLTVSNMSPEDSSIYLCSVKPPPTGAYGYTFGSGTRLTVV.

The chain carries TRBV7-9 and TRBJ2-1; 8 nucleotides agree with TRBD2. V was pared by 2 bases and J by 4 bases, with 4 bases of the junction left unmatched. The germline CDR1 and CDR2 sequences are SEHNR and FQNEAQ (reference sequence). This CDR3 comprises 15 residues. The chain's CDR3 is CASSLMAGGYNEQFF. The DNA of the CDR3 is TGTGCCAGCAGCTTAATGGCGGGGGGATACAATGAGCAGTTCTTC.

The CDR3 loop reads CASSQDWLAGESGNEQFF. Here the CDR3 DNA reads TGCGCCAGCAGCCAAGATTGGCTAGCGGGGGAGTCTGGCAATGAGCAGTTCTTC. The V gene is TRBV4-1, the J gene TRBJ2-1; 10 positions agree with TRBD2. The CDR3 sequence is 18 residues long. V shed 0 bases, J shed 6 bases, and the junction held 11 bases outside the gene matches. Germline CDR1 is MGHRA and CDR2 is YSYEKL.

The chain joins TRBV5-5 to TRBJ2-2, with TRBD1 as a possible D gene (6 bases). CDR1 and CDR2 from the germline V gene are SGHKS and YYEKEE (reference sequence). Trimming cost V 0 bases and J 7 bases, with 19 bases left between them. The length of the CDR3 is 17 residues. The DNA of the CDR3 is TGTGCCAGCAGCTTGGGGAGGAGACAGGTAGAGAACGGGGAGCTGTTTTTT. Translation: CASSLGRRQVENGELFF.

The chain is built from TRBV7-8 and TRBJ2-5, with 9 bases identical to TRBD2. This CDR3 spans 17 amino acids. Germline V gives CDR1 SGHVS, CDR2 FQNEAQ. Losses at the gene ends were 3 bases for V and 4 bases for J; bases not matched to a gene: 12. The CDR3 here is CASSFRRRAGGGETQYF. The CDR3 DNA reads TGTGCCAGCAGCTTCCGTCGGAGAGCGGGGGGTGGAGAGACCCAGTACTTC.

The genes are TRBV4-2 and TRBJ1-1; maybe TRBD1 (5 bases). Germline V gives CDR1 LGHNA, CDR2 YNFKEQ. With 0 bases removed from V and 0 bases from J, the gap between germline ends came to 17 bases. The CDR3 runs to 18 residues. CDR3 nucleotides: TGTGCCAGCAGCCAAGACGATAATCGGGACGGGATGAACACTGAAGCTTTCTTT. Translated, it gives CASSQDDNRDGMNTEAFF.

This clone was counted between two and nine times. The V and J genes are TRBV7-9 and TRBJ2-1; D gene ambiguous. CDR1 is SEHNR, CDR2 FQNEAQ, per germline (reference sequence). This CDR3 has 12 amino acids. With 6 bases removed from V and 4 bases from J, the gap between germline ends came to 7 bases. The CDR3 is CASSVVYNEQFF. In nucleotides, the CDR3 is TGTGCCAGCAGTGTGGTGTACAATGAGCAGTTCTTC.

This clone was seen a single time. The gene calls are TRBV7-3 and TRBJ1-2, with TRBD1 as a possible D gene (5 bases). V lost 2 bases, J lost 4 bases, and 14 bases lay in between. The CDR3 spans 15 residues. Germline V gene data show CDR1 as SGHTA and CDR2 as FQGTGA. The CDR3 coding sequence is TGTGCCAGCAGCTTACACGGGGGGGGAGGCTATGGCTACACCTTC. Translation: CASSLHGGGGYGYTF.

The J gene is TRBJ2-3, the V gene TRBV5-8, with 7 bases lining up with TRBD2. Per germline, CDR1 SGHTS and CDR2 YDEGEE. This CDR3 has 15 amino acids. V dropped 1 base and J dropped 0; count of bases not matched to a gene: 2. CDR3 in amino acids: CASSLIGGSTDTQYF. CDR3 nucleotides: TGTGCCAGCAGCTTGATCGGGGGGAGCACAGATACGCAGTATTTT.

This clone was observed once. The chain couples TRBV5-3 to TRBJ2-3; D not certain. TRBV5-3 is labeled an ORF, and its function is uncertain. The CDR3 covers 13 residues. The V and J ends lost 1 base and 5 bases respectively, with 8 bases between them. The CDR3 coding sequence is TGTGCCAGAAGCTTGCTGCTTGGAGATACGCAGTATTTT. Its protein product is CARSLLLGDTQYF.

The chain couples TRBV5-1 to TRBJ1-2, with no clear D. Looked up from germline, CDR1 is SGHRS and CDR2 is YFSETQ. Trimming pared 2 bases from V and 0 bases from J, leaving 11 bases between. The CDR3 sequence is 15 residues long. CDR3 in amino acids: CASSFSPDTNYGYTF. Here the CDR3 DNA reads TGCGCCAGCAGCTTTAGCCCAGATACTAACTATGGCTACACCTTC.

The rearrangement uses TRBV2 and TRBJ1-6; no definite D call. The ends were cut back, 6 bases at V and 11 bases at J, with 8 bases in the middle. The CDR3 covers 11 residues. CDR1 SNHLY and CDR2 FYNNEI come from the germline V gene. The CDR3, as DNA: TGTGCCAGCAGGGACCTTACACCCCTCCACTTT. Residues: CASRDLTPLHF.

The rearrangement links TRBV5-1 to TRBJ2-5, with 8 positions matching TRBD2. With 4 bases clipped from V and 0 bases from J, the junction kept 8 bases outside the gene matches. Germline CDR1 and CDR2: SGHRS and YFSETQ. This CDR3 has 16 amino acids. The CDR3 is CASSRGGRADQETQYF. Written as DNA, the CDR3 is TGCGCCAGCAGCCGGGGGGGCAGGGCGGACCAAGAGACCCAGTACTTC.

The chain is built from TRBV5-1 and TRBJ2-3; D is unresolved. V dropped 0 bases and J dropped 1 base, with 9 bases sitting between them. Germline CDR1 reads SGHRS; CDR2 reads YFSETQ. CDR3 length equals 15 residues. For the CDR3, the DNA is TGCGCCAGCAGCTTGGCTCCAGAACGCACAGATACGCAGTATTTT. This codes for CASSLAPERTDTQYF.